These 28 T cell receptor beta chains were sequenced from one sample in a study of T cells in Graves' hyperthyroidism and ophthalmopathy. RNA transcripts yielded amplified TCR beta CDR3 regions. An initial round of RT-PCR targeting the TCR CDR3 relied on the HTBI primer set. One entry per CDR3 protein, called by TCRdb with MiXCR from the multiplex PCR reads. The sample shows about 700,000 distinct CDR3 sequences, roughly 15% of them seen only once. The sequenced material came from blood. The origin of the receptors is a woman between 18 and 30 years old with Graves' hyperthyroidism.

The J gene is TRBJ2-4, the V gene TRBV28; D is unresolved. Germline values: CDR1 MDHEN, CDR2 SYDVKM. V lost 3 bases, J lost 8 bases, and 26 bases lay in between. The CDR3 length is 18 residues. Here the CDR3 DNA reads TGTGCCAGCAGTTTCCCCCCGAGAGGAAGAACCGCGGAAGACATTCAGTACTTC. Its translation is CASSFPPRGRTAEDIQYF.

This clonotype was detected only a few times. The chain has TRBV30 and TRBJ2-6, with 7 positions matching TRBD1. Germline V gives CDR1 GTSNPN, CDR2 SVGIG (reference sequence). The V segment lost 7 bases and the J segment 1 base; nucleotides outside the gene matches: 7. The CDR3 is 15 residues long. The CDR3 protein is CAYDREASGANVLTF. CDR3 DNA sequence: TGTGCCTATGACAGGGAAGCGTCTGGGGCCAACGTCCTGACTTTC.

The table lists this clonotype with many counts. The chain recombines TRBV20-1 with TRBJ1-3, with no clear D. The CDR3 has 13 amino acids. CDR1 and CDR2 from the germline V gene are DFQATT and SNEGSKA (reference sequence). The V and J ends lost 4 bases and 0 bases respectively, with 7 bases between them. The CDR3 DNA reads as TGCAGTGCTATTGGGCTCTCTGGAAACACCATATATTTT. It specifies CSAIGLSGNTIYF.

This clonotype has just a few counts. The chain employs TRBV25-1 and TRBJ1-1, with TRBD1 matching 8 bases. Unmatched junction bases numbered 4, after V lost 6 bases and J lost 4 bases. The CDR3 runs to 13 residues. Germline V CDR1 and CDR2: MGHDK, SYGVNS. Here the CDR3 reads CASSQGAGTEAFF. The CDR3 DNA sequence: TGTGCCAGCAGCCAGGGGGCTGGCACTGAAGCTTTCTTT.

This clonotype was observed many times. The chain employs TRBV5-4 and TRBJ2-7; possibly TRBD2 for D (6 bases). Germline V lookup: CDR1 SGHNT, CDR2 YYREEE (reference sequence). This CDR3 has 14 amino acids. Trimming left V 4 bases short and J 4 bases short, with 15 bases between. As DNA, the CDR3 is TGTGCCAGCAGCAGGGACTCCAGCGGGTACGAGCAGTACTTC. Amino acid sequence: CASSRDSSGYEQYF.

Ten or more counts support this clonotype. The chain carries TRBV12-3 or TRBV12-4 and TRBJ1-6, with D unresolved. V was trimmed by 2 bases and J by 10 bases, leaving 15 bases between them. The CDR3 is 15 amino acids. The CDR3 sequence is CASSLYSGAYSPLHF. CDR3 bases: TGTGCCAGCAGTTTATATTCGGGAGCGTACTCACCCCTCCACTTT.

The genes are TRBV6-1 and TRBJ1-5; 7 nucleotides line up with TRBD1. The J segment lost 1 base and the V segment lost 6 bases, leaving 3 bases of the junction unmatched. The CDR3 runs 14 residues. CDR1 and CDR2 from the germline V gene are MNHNS and SASEGT. The CDR3 is CASRKTGSNQPQHF. The CDR3 bases are TGTGCCAGCAGGAAGACAGGGAGCAATCAGCCCCAGCATTTT.

Many counts were recorded for this clonotype. The chain is built from TRBV5-4 and TRBJ1-5, with D tentatively TRBD1 (5 bases). The CDR3 sequence is 14 residues long. CDR1 is SGHNT, CDR2 YYREEE, per germline (reference sequence). The ends were cut back, 4 bases at V and 4 bases at J, with 12 bases in the middle. This CDR3 is CASSPPRQNQPQHF. The CDR3 DNA reads TGTGCCAGCAGCCCTCCCCGACAGAATCAGCCCCAGCATTTT.

This clonotype was observed at least ten times. The genes are TRBV2 and TRBJ1-2; D may be TRBD1 (6 bases). Deletions cut 6 bases from V and 6 bases from J, with 14 bases between. CDR1 is SNHLY, CDR2 FYNNEI, per germline. The CDR3 runs 13 residues. CDR3 sequence reads: CASSQQGRDGYTF. The CDR3 nucleotides are TGTGCCAGCAGCCAGCAGGGGCGTGATGGCTACACCTTC. Variable domain in full (rest from reference TRBV2 and TRBJ1-2): EPEVTQTPSHQVTQMGQEVILRCVPISNHLYFYWYRQILGQKVEFLVSFYNNEISEKSEIFDDQFSVERPDGSNFTLKIRSTKLEDSAMYFCASSQQGRDGYTFGSGTRLTVV.

This chain connects TRBV27 to TRBJ1-1; the D is unclear. From germline, CDR1 is MNHEY and CDR2 SMNVEV (reference sequence). The CDR3 totals 16 residues. V was trimmed by 5 bases and J by 0 bases, leaving 16 bases between them. The CDR3 nucleotides are TGTGCCAGCAGTCCAGAGATGTCTATAATGAACACTGAAGCTTTCTTT. Protein sequence: CASSPEMSIMNTEAFF.

This clonotype was found many times. The chain is built from TRBV29-1 and TRBJ2-7, with 8 bases fitting TRBD1. This CDR3 contains 13 residues. V was clipped by 4 bases and J by 4 bases; unmatched bases: 6. Germline CDR1 reads SQVTM; CDR2 reads ANQGSEA. The CDR3 DNA sequence: TGCAGCGTTGCTCAGGGGGACAGGTACGAGCAGTACTTC. It specifies CSVAQGDRYEQYF.

This clonotype showed up just a few times. The chain joins TRBV28 to TRBJ2-1; D may be TRBD1 or TRBD2 (6 bases each). The CDR3 runs to 21 residues. The germline gives CDR1 MDHEN, CDR2 SYDVKM. Trimming shortened V by 3 bases and J by 10 bases, and 37 bases separated the two germline ends. Here the CDR3 reads CASSFSSPQGPRVGGFFEQFF. The CDR3 DNA follows: TGTGCCAGCAGTTTTTCGTCTCCCCAGGGGCCTCGAGTCGGGGGATTCTTCGAGCAGTTCTTC.

The V and J genes are TRBV9 and TRBJ1-1; D remains ambiguous. Germline V gene data show CDR1 as SGDLS and CDR2 as YYNGEE. CDR3 length: 14 amino acids. The V gene lost 0 bases and the J gene lost 1 base, with 7 bases spanning the gap. CDR3 nucleotides: TGTGCCAGCAGCGTAGTATCAGGGAACACTGAAGCTTTCTTT. As protein: CASSVVSGNTEAFF.

This clonotype was counted many times. The chain recombines TRBV12-3 or TRBV12-4 with TRBJ2-4, with 12 bases fitting TRBD1. The V and J ends lost 4 bases and 8 bases, in that order; junction bases with no gene match: 15. The CDR3 runs 18 residues. As DNA, the CDR3 is TGTGCCAGCAGTTCCGGGGACAGGGGGCATGGGGAGTGGGACATTCAGTACTTC. Its translation: CASSSGDRGHGEWDIQYF.

The V gene is TRBV7-2, the J gene TRBJ1-2; D not resolved. There are 14 residues in the CDR3. The germline V and J ends were trimmed by 1 base and 4 bases, with 10 bases remaining between them. Germline values: CDR1 SGHTA, CDR2 FQGNSA. The DNA of the CDR3 is TGTGCCAGCAGCTTAGTCGCAGAAATCTATGGCTACACCTTC. It codes for CASSLVAEIYGYTF.

This rearrangement joins TRBV14 to TRBJ2-7, with D possibly TRBD2 on 5 matching bases. CDR3 length: 13 amino acids. CDR1 and CDR2 from the germline V gene are SGHDN and FVKESK. With 0 bases removed from V and 6 bases from J, the gap between germline ends came to 9 bases. Here the CDR3 DNA reads TGTGCCAGCAGCCAAGAGCGGGTGAGCGAGCAGTACTTC. Its translation is CASSQERVSEQYF. The entire variable domain, with the rest obtained from reference TRBV14 and TRBJ2-7, is as follows: EAGVTQFPSHSVIEKGQTVTLRCDPISGHDNLYWYRRVMGKEIKFLLHFVKESKQDESGMPNNRFLAERTGGTYSTLKVQPAELEDSGVYFCASSQERVSEQYFGPGTRLTVT.

This clonotype was observed at least ten times. The CDR3 DNA is TGTGCCAGCAGCCAAGATGGAGCGGGAGGGCCCATAGATACGCAGTATTTT. Translated: CASSQDGAGGPIDTQYF. The chain combines TRBV4-2 with TRBJ2-3; 10 nucleotides match TRBD2. The CDR3 extends over 17 amino acids. Germline trimming cut 0 bases from V and 5 bases from J; bases unmatched to any gene: 8. The germline CDR1 and CDR2 sequences are LGHNA and YNFKEQ.

The chain is built from TRBV6-1 and TRBJ1-2, with 10 bases matching TRBD1. CDR3 length equals 15 residues. CDR1 and CDR2 from the germline V gene are MNHNS and SASEGT. Trimming cost V 2 bases and J 3 bases; bases outside gene matches: 3. The CDR3: CASSESGTGDYGYTF. In nucleotides, the CDR3 is TGTGCCAGCAGTGAATCCGGGACAGGGGACTATGGCTACACCTTC.

In its sample, this clonotype was seen many times. This sequence joins TRBV6-5 and TRBJ2-3; 10 positions match TRBD1. Germline loops: CDR1 MNHEY, CDR2 SVGAGI. The CDR3 runs 14 residues. The V segment lost 6 bases and the J segment 4 bases; nucleotides outside the gene matches: 4. The CDR3 region is CASSDRGLADTQYF. In DNA form, the CDR3 reads TGTGCCAGCAGCGACAGGGGGCTTGCAGATACGCAGTATTTT.

This clonotype has at least ten counts. The rearrangement joins TRBV30 to TRBJ2-7; D may be TRBD1 (6 bases). Trimming removed 2 bases from V and 2 bases from J, with 10 bases in between. Germline-derived CDR1 and CDR2 are GTSNPN and SVGIG (reference sequence). This CDR3 comprises 13 residues. CDR3 region: CAWSRDIAYEQYF. CDR3 in DNA: TGTGCCTGGAGTAGGGACATAGCCTACGAGCAGTACTTC.

This clonotype occurred a few times. This sequence joins TRBV10-3 and TRBJ2-2, with D unclear. This CDR3 has 13 residues. Germline V lookup: CDR1 ENHRY, CDR2 SYGVKD. V lost 2 bases, J lost 8 bases, and 9 bases lay in between. CDR3 region: CAISEAPGGELFF. In DNA, the CDR3 is TGTGCCATCAGTGAGGCCCCCGGGGGGGAGCTGTTTTTT.

This clonotype was seen a handful of times. The CDR3 nucleotides read TGTGCCAGCAGCCGACAGGGCCAAGGGCCCCAGCATTTT. Its protein product is CASSRQGQGPQHF. The chain is built from TRBV27 and TRBJ1-5; 7 bases agree with TRBD1. CDR1 is MNHEY and CDR2 is SMNVEV in the germline V gene (reference sequence). V lost 6 bases, J lost 9 bases, and 8 bases stayed unmatched. This CDR3 has 13 amino acids.

There are many counts of this clonotype. The V call is TRBV27, the J call TRBJ2-3; D ambiguous. The CDR3 is 15 residues long. Trimming cost V 0 bases and J 1 base, with 8 bases left between them. The germline gives CDR1 MNHEY, CDR2 SMNVEV (reference sequence). CDR3 coding DNA: TGTGCCAGCAGTTTATCCCCACCGGGCACAGATACGCAGTATTTT. The encoded protein is CASSLSPPGTDTQYF.

As concerns this clonotype: Being one base from a much bigger clone, this may be a read error. V usage is TRBV11-2 and J usage is TRBJ2-7; possible D gene TRBD1, 6 bases. Germline V gene sequence: CDR1 SGHAT, CDR2 FQNNGV. The ends were cut back, 0 bases at V and 6 bases at J, with 18 bases in the middle. CDR3 length: 16 amino acids. The CDR3 region has the DNA TGTGCCAGCAGCTTAGATCTGTCAGGGGCAGGCCTCGAGCAGTACTTC. Its translation: CASSLDLSGAGLEQYF.

The rearrangement links TRBV28 to TRBJ2-1, with D possibly TRBD1 on 6 matching bases. The germline V gene has CDR1 MDHEN and CDR2 SYDVKM. CDR3 length equals 11 residues. V was clipped by 9 bases and J by 9 bases, with 12 bases between them. The CDR3 sequence: CASETGREQFF. Written as DNA, the CDR3 is TGTGCCAGTGAGACAGGTCGTGAGCAGTTCTTC.

In its sample, this clonotype was seen many times. V is TRBV11-2 and J is TRBJ2-7; tentative D call: TRBD2 (6 bases). V was pared by 5 bases and J by 3 bases, with 20 bases between. The CDR3 spans 16 residues. Germline V gives CDR1 SGHAT, CDR2 FQNNGV. This CDR3 reads CASSLRPTSPGYEQYF. CDR3 DNA sequence: TGTGCCAGCAGCCTCCGGCCCACTAGCCCGGGCTACGAGCAGTACTTC.

This clonotype was counted only a few times. CDR3 residues: CASSLGGSGISQETQYF. CDR3 in DNA: TGCGCCAGCAGCTTGGGTGGTAGCGGGATAAGCCAAGAGACCCAGTACTTC. The V and J genes are TRBV5-1 and TRBJ2-5, with TRBD2 matching 8 bases. CDR3 length equals 17 residues. V trimming: 0 bases; J trimming: 1 base; junction bases outside the gene matches: 8. The V gene's germline CDR1 is SGHRS and CDR2 YFSETQ.

This clonotype was picked up many times. V gene TRBV11-1 combines with J gene TRBJ2-7; TRBD2 matches 9 bases. The germline gives CDR1 SGHAT, CDR2 FQDESV (reference sequence). This CDR3 has 16 amino acids. The V segment lost 1 base and the J segment 3 bases; nucleotides outside the gene matches: 7. The CDR3: CASSLGLAENLYEQYF. The CDR3 region has the DNA TGTGCCAGCAGCTTAGGACTAGCGGAGAATCTCTACGAGCAGTACTTC.